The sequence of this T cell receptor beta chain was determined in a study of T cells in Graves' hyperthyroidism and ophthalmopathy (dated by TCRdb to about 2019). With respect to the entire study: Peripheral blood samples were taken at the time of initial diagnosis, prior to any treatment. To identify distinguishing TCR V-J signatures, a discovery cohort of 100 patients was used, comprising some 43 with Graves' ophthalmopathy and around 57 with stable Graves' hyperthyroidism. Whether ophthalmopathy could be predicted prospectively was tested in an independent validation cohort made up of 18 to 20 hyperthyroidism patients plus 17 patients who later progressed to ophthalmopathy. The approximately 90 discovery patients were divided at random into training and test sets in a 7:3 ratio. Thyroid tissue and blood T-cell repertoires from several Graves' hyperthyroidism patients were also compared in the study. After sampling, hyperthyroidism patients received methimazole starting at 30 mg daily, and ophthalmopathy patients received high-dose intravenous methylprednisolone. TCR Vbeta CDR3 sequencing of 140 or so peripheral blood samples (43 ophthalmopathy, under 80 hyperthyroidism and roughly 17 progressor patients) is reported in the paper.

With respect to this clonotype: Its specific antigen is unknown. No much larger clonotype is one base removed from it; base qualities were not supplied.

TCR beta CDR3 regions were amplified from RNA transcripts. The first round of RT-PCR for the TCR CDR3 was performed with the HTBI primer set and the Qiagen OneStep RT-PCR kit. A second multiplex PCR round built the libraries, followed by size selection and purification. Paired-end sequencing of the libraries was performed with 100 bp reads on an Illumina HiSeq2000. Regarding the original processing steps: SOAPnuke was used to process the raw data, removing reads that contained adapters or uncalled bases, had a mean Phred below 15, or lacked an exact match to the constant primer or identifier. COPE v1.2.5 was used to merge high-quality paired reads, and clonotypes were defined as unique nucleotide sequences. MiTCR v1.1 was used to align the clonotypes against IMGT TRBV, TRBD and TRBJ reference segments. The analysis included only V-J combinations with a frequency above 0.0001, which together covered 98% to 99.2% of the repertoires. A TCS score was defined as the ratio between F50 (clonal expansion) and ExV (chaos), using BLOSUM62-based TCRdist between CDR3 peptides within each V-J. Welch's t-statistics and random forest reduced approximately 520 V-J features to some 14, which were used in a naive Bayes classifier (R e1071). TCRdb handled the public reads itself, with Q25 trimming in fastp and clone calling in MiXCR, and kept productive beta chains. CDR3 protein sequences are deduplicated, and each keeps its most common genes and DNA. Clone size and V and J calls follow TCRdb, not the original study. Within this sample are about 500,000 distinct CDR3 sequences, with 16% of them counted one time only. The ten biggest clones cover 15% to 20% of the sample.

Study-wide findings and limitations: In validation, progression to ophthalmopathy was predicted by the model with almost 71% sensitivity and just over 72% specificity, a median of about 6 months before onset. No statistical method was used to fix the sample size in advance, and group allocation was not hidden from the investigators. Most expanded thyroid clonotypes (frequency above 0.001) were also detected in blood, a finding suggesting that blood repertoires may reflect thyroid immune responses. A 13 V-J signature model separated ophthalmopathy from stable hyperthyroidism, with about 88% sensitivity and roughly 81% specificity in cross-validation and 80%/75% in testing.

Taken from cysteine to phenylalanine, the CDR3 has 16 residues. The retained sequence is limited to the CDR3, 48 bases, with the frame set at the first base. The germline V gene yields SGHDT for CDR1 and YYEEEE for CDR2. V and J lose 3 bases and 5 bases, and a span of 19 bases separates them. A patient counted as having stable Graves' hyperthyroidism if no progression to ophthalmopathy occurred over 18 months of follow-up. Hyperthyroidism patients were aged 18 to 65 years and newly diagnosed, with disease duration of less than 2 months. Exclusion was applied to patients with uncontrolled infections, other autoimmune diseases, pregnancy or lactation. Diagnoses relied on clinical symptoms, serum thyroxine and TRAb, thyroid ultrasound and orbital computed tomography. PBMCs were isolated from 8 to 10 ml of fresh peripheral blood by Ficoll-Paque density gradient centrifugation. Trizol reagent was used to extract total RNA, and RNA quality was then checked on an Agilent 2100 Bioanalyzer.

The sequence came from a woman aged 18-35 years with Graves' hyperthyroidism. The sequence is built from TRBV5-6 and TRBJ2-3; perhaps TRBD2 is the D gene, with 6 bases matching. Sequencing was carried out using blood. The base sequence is TGTGCCAGCAGCTCGACCCGGGACTCAACCGGAGATACGCAGTATTTT. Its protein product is CASSSTRDSTGDTQYF.